This entry is about one T cell receptor beta chain. The target antigen is unknown. The repertoire was sequenced with immunoSEQ multiplex PCR; TCRdb's copy has only in-frame clones and lacks some. In the table there are approximately 40,000 clones, 75% of which are singletons. These data come from a study of pediatric ulcerative colitis. CDR1 MNHEY and CDR2 SMNVEV come from the germline V gene (reference sequence). Trimming removed 6 bases at V and 5 bases at J, with 10 bases between. This CDR3 has 12 residues. Broader study findings: In rectum, acute severe colitis had expanded clones and less diversity. A couple of rectal CDR3 clonotypes occurred in all ulcerative colitis patients. Blood-rectal clonal overlap within each person was significantly higher in ulcerative colitis patients than controls.

The rectum was sampled with one to two pinch biopsies at colonoscopy. This rearrangement joins TRBV27 to TRBJ1-2; TRBD1 is a possible D gene (5 bases). This sequence originates from a boy younger than 18 with severe ulcerative colitis. The sequencing input was gut tissue. The CDR3 coding sequence is TGTGCCAGCAGCCCGGGGGGGTATGGCTACACCTTC. It is translated as CASSPGGYGYTF.